This entry features one TCR beta chain sequence. Its specificity is unknown. The data are from a study of STAT3 mutations in large granular lymphocyte leukemia. General study findings and limits: Every T-LGLL patient had at least one immunodominant TCRbeta clonotype.

Trimming shortened V by 2 bases and J by 6 bases, and 14 bases separated the two germline ends. In germline, CDR1 is MNHEY, CDR2 SMNVEV (reference sequence). The CDR3 has 15 amino acids. Average productive template count per sample was roughly 40,000. Using immunoSEQ multiplex PCR, the repertoire was profiled, and TCRdb retains in-frame clones only, with some absent. The table has some 2,000 clones, approximately 60% seen once. The receptor was derived from a man aged 45 to 65 with T-cell large granular lymphocyte leukemia. Some clones in this sample may be carry-over from other donors' samples. The rearrangement links TRBV27 to TRBJ1-3; possibly TRBD1 for D (6 bases). The sample comprised peripheral blood mononuclear cells. The CDR3 bases are TGTGCCAGCAGTTTAACAGGGCACGAAGAAAACACCATATATTTT. Protein sequence: CASSLTGHEENTIYF.